Detailed here is one TCR beta chain. The CDR3 contains 16 residues. V trimming: 0 bases; J trimming: 3 bases; junction bases outside the gene matches: 4. Germline CDR1 is SNHLY and CDR2 is FYNNEI. Sample-barcoded 5' priming and a J-beta primer mix drove a second PCR of roughly 7 to 11 cycles. Using its own MiXCR run on the 5' RACE reads, TCRdb lists one record per CDR3 protein. This sample has fewer than 950,000 distinct CDR3 sequences, with about 53% found just once. The data derive from a study of blood T cells in healthy people across ages. Donation came from healthy Caucasian individuals in Russia who were aged about 6 to 100.

This TCR derives from an older man in good health. Input material: blood. J is TRBJ2-3 and V is TRBV2, with 9 nucleotides matching TRBD1. The CDR3, as DNA: TGTGCCAGCAGTGAAGCCCGGACAGGGGAAACAGATACGCAGTATTTT. It specifies CASSEARTGETDTQYF.